Described below is a single T cell receptor (beta chain) sequence and its context. Study processing details: For nucleated cells, counts were estimated from reference gene primer amplification. Clones were read by immunoSEQ multiplex PCR, and TCRdb kept only the in-frame ones, dropping some. That table furnishes V, J and clone size, whereas the DNA furnished D and trimming. This repertoire shows 200,000 to 300,000 clones, more than 75% found once; its top ten account for 12%. The data originate from a study of blood T cell repertoires in COVID-19. Turning to the study itself: COVID-19 samples from acute and convalescent phases originated in the United States, Italy and Spain. T cells, B-cell-depleted T cells, or PBMCs provided the cDNA or gDNA that served as material.

This CDR3 spans 11 amino acids. Per germline, CDR1 SGHVS and CDR2 FNYEAQ. Trimming cost V 6 bases and J 7 bases, with 10 bases left between them. V gene TRBV7-6 combines with J gene TRBJ2-7; possibly TRBD2 for D (5 bases). This receptor was identified in an elderly man with acute or convalescent COVID-19. Source material: peripheral blood. DNA for the CDR3: TGTGCCAGCAGTTTAACGGGGGAGCAGTACTTC. Translating gives CASSLTGEQYF.